This T cell receptor beta chain was retrieved from a study of T cell changes during pregnancy in multiple sclerosis. Sequencing was performed with immunoSEQ multiplex PCR; in TCRdb, only in-frame clones are kept and a portion is missing. The table has approximately 70,000 clones, over 80% seen once. The CDR3 extends over 17 amino acids. Germline V gene sequence: CDR1 SGHTS, CDR2 YDEGEE. V lost 5 bases and J lost 0; bases outside the gene matches: 10. The sequence derives from a female donor with multiple sclerosis, enrolled in a pregnancy study. This sample comprised CD4+ T cells from peripheral blood mononuclear cells, obtained before pregnancy. V gene TRBV5-8 combines with J gene TRBJ2-2, with 7 bases identical to TRBD1. In DNA, the CDR3 is TGTGCCAGCAGTCGTCAGTCCGGGACAGCGAACACCGGGGAGCTGTTTTTT. Residues: CASSRQSGTANTGELFF.